Here is one T cell receptor (beta chain) with its context. Its antigen remains unidentified. No clone much larger than this one lies a single base away; base qualities are absent. The time point label for this specimen denotes: about 4 weeks on oral tofacitinib. This specimen's treatment or condition label, interpreted: oral pan-JAK inhibitor, 5-10 mg twice daily. Peripheral blood and lesional scalp punch biopsies were obtained from patients with alopecia areata. After PBMCs were isolated by density centrifugation and stained for CD3, CD4 and CD8, a FACSAria was used to sort CD4+ and CD8+ T cells. The germline V gene specifies ENHRY as CDR1 and SYGVKD as CDR2. The CDR3 covers 14 residues, taking in both the cysteine and the phenylalanine. Only CDR3 DNA is held: 42 bases, read in frame from base 1. Relative to germline, V is 8 bases shorter and J is 10 bases shorter, with 18 bases between their ends.

This entry belongs to a study of CD8+ T cells in alopecia areata (dated 2018 in TCRdb). The study in broad terms: Treated patients were enrolled in an open-label pilot trial of oral tofacitinib at 5 to 10 mg twice daily for moderate-to-severe alopecia areata. Patients stayed on tofacitinib for 6 to 18 months and then had 6 months of follow-up off drug so that delayed response and recurrence could be assessed. In treated patients, disease severity was measured using the SALT score, which gives the percentage of scalp surface area affected. To study T cell clonal expansion in alopecia areata, the researchers applied high-throughput TCRbeta sequencing to both the C3H/HeJ mouse model and human patients. On the human side, TCRbeta sequencing was run on scalp tissue and on sorted CD4+ and CD8+ peripheral blood T cells from healthy controls and from alopecia areata patients with either patchy or totalis/universalis disease. Patients on tofacitinib were biopsied at baseline and after 4 and 24 weeks of treatment, and several of the patients also had a later scalp biopsy. Scalp clonality was compared across normal scalp (n=4), patchy alopecia areata scalp (n=8), and alopecia totalis/universalis scalp (n=8). RNA came from the PAXgene miRNA kit for fixed scalp, the miRNeasy kit for PBMCs, and the RNeasy kit for mouse skin. TCRbeta CDR3 regions were amplified by immunoSEQ multiplex PCR using 35 Vbeta forward and 13 Jbeta reverse primers. Study-level results and caveats: Scalp TCR repertoire analysis is complicated because resident alphabeta T cells in normal human skin are also sequenced, whereas mouse skin is dominated by gammadelta T cells. Compared with normal scalp, lesional scalp, particularly in alopecia totalis/universalis, had higher clonality and more expanded CD8+ clones, which suggests antigenic drive. During tofacitinib treatment, many expanded lesional clones stuck around in both scalp and blood, and this persistence may partly explain why relapse happens after treatment is stopped. With tofacitinib, both scalp clonality and the number of expanded CD8+ clones among the top 100 scalp clones went down significantly. TCR sequences shared between patients were less clear than in mice, possibly partly because of HLA diversity in the patient population. Because the treated cohort was small and included a single nonresponder, larger studies are needed to assess links between baseline CD8+ expansion and response.

The receptor library was made with the immunoSEQ multiplex PCR assay. To provide template for TCR sequencing, every sample had RNA extracted and reverse transcribed into cDNA. First-strand cDNA was synthesized with SuperScript III using a 2:1 mix of oligo-dT and random hexamers. A synthetic immune receptor repertoire was used to gauge amplification bias, and whatever bias remained was removed computationally. Processing in the source paper ran as follows. Raw reads were preprocessed to remove errors, and CDR3 was defined according to IMGT conventions as the region from the conserved cysteine to phenylalanine. Clonality was calculated as 1 minus Shannon entropy normalized by log2 of the number of productive unique TCRs. Whether each scalp clone was CD4 or CD8 was inferred by checking scalp TCRbeta sequences against the CD4 and CD8 repertoires from sorted blood. Sourced from immuneACCESS, this table was stored by TCRdb with only in-frame sequences that have V and J called. A share of the clones is absent; for the studies checked, an unresolved V gene accounts for under half, and the remainder has no known explanation. Clone size and the V and J calls come from that table; the DNA yielded D and trimming. The table for this sample lists 150,000 to 250,000 clones; 45% to 65% of them were counted only once. Approximately 3.4% of the sample is held by the ten biggest clonotypes.

The sample here was CD4+ T cells sorted from blood, taken at week 4, from a patient treated with tofacitinib. The origin of this receptor is a human donor with alopecia areata. The chain is assembled from TRBV10-3 and TRBJ1-6, with TRBD1 tentatively as D gene (6 bases match). The CDR3 in this case is CAISPGTKGSPLHF. The nucleotides read TGTGCCATCTCGCCCGGGACAAAGGGGTCACCCCTCCACTTT.